This TCR beta chain was identified in a study of T-cell memory formation after mild COVID-19. Study-wide findings and caveats: Pre-infection memory showed some responding clones, and this suggested that cross-reactive memory joined.

CDR3 length: 15 amino acids. Each CDR3 protein gets one entry after TCRdb re-called the 5' RACE reads with MiXCR. The data show about 140,000 distinct CDR3 sequences, with about 14% seen just once and more than 25% held by the top ten. There are a few counts of this clonotype. Antigen: not known. Sequencing was done on a sample of PBMCs or a T cell subset sorted from them (not recorded which). The TCR was taken from an adult woman who had mild COVID-19 (a few samples of this study predate the infection). Cell type and time point are not known. The V call is TRBV21-1, the J call TRBJ1-5; the table's D call TRBD1 went unverified against the DNA. TRBV21-1 is reported as a pseudogene. The CDR3 DNA follows: TGTGCCAGCAGCACCCACGGGACAGATCGTCAGCCCCAGCATTTT. The encoded protein is CASSTHGTDRQPQHF.